This T cell receptor beta chain is drawn from a study of cytomegalovirus exposure and HLA in healthy donors (dated by TCRdb to the late 2010s). Notes on the research overall: An earlier analysis of approximately 640 of the donors reported roughly 270 Gb of sequence data and 117 million unique TCR beta sequences from 150 million to 200 million T cells. Approximately 310 gigabases of sequencing data and around 87 million unique TCR sequences were included in an early release covering around 650 HLA-typed donors. Among the roughly 380 genotyped donors, 75% to 90% belonged to the genetic ancestry cluster associated with self-reported Caucasian donors. The study aimed to test whether signatures of past pathogen exposure could be identified by cataloging public T cell receptors. The T cell repertoires of some 670 subjects were profiled by immunosequencing and related to cytomegalovirus serostatus. A separate validation cohort of roughly 110 different subjects was used in addition to the approximately 670-subject first cohort. To predict cytomegalovirus infection status, the study brought together high-throughput TCR immunosequencing, statistical association of individual TCRs with disease status, and machine learning. A later analysis re-analyzed previously published TCR beta repertoires from 650 to 800 donors and added high-resolution HLA genotyping to study TCR occurrence patterns. Rather than using new phenotypic data, the later analysis identified candidate immune exposures from TCR beta sequences and from how often those sequences occurred across donors. In an earlier analysis of 500 to 650 of the donors, high-throughput TCR beta sequencing was used to judge whether each TCR beta V gene segment behaved as functional or pseudogenic. Donor age, sex, ethnicity and CMV serostatus were compiled alongside the repertoire data. Genome-wide SNP genotypes for about 60% of the 666 donors were used in a later genetic analysis, which treated that subset as a discovery cohort. Every discovery cohort repertoire had been produced on one sequencing platform. Class I and class II HLA loci were covered by the typing at four-digit resolution. The number of donors typed differed by locus, with about 629-630 for A, B, C, DRB1 and DQB1, 522 for DQA1, nearly 610 for DPA1, and around 460 for DPB1. Because of strong linkage in the cohort, 4 to 6 DR-DQ haplotypes were treated as single units for association and clustering. On average, 235,054 unique TCR beta nucleotide sequences were sequenced per donor among 350 to 400 genotyped donors of the cohort, with 15% to 20% of those sequences being non-productive.

Note on this clone: Its antigen remains undetermined. It has no much larger one-base neighbor in the sample; base qualities were not kept.

The junction carries 9 bases between V and J, which are trimmed by 0 bases and 0 bases respectively. The germline V gene gives CDR1 as ENHRY and CDR2 as SYGVKD. The CDR3 runs 15 residues from the cysteine to the phenylalanine. Only the CDR3 DNA is retained, 45 bases long and in frame from the first base. Library preparation used the immunoSEQ multiplex PCR assay. A mixture of 60 forward primers for TCR Vbeta segments and 13 reverse primers for TCR Jbeta segments was used in the multiplex PCR. Amplification of the CDR3 region of rearranged TCR beta genes was performed with a multiplex PCR assay on genomic DNA. The amplified TCR beta libraries were sequenced on the Illumina HiSeq System as 87-base-pair reads. Per the original workflow: A later analysis counted tens of millions of unique TCR beta chains across the 500 to 850 repertoires, and approximately 11 million of these chains were shared by at least two donors. A nearest-neighbor algorithm error-corrected the raw reads and collapsed the reads into unique sequences, merging closely related sequences to remove PCR and sequencing errors. CDR3 sequences were aligned to IMGT reference sequences to assign V, D and J gene segments. For a sequence to be retained, a match of at least six nucleotides to both a V gene segment and a J gene segment was required. Rearrangements were classified as productive when the CDR3 lacked stop codons and remained in frame with V and J, and all other rearrangements were classified as non-productive. CDR3 was defined according to IMGT convention as the region running from the second conserved V-encoded cysteine to the conserved J-encoded phenylalanine. The earlier analysis of roughly 590 of the donors excluded sequences that lacked an unambiguous match to a single V gene segment. In an earlier analysis of around 600 of the donors, V segments were called functional above 56.7% productive rearrangements and were called segregating when the between-donor standard deviation exceeded 5%. A statistical classification framework was built for diagnosing cytomegalovirus status from the catalog of TCR beta chain sequences. In a later analysis, V and J genes were assigned by comparing TCR nucleotide sequences against IMGT/GENE-DB human TR gene sequences. In a later analysis, CDR3 sequences and most-parsimonious VDJ recombination scenarios were assigned using the TCRdist pipeline. In a later analysis, each TCR beta chain was defined by its CDR3 amino acid sequence together with its V-gene family, and reads without a unique V-gene family were excluded. As a way to deal with suspected cross-contamination and a sequencing artifact, a later analysis dropped approximately 570 nucleotide sequences that were highly shared and had low generation probability. In a later analysis, a clonal expansion index for each public chain was calculated from normalized within-repertoire ranks of inferred template counts. A later analysis computed generation probabilities with a VDJ recombination model fitted to out-of-frame rearrangements, and checked the results against IGoR. In a later analysis, hypergeometric tests were used to score TCR-TCR, TCR-HLA and TCR-CMV co-occurrence, with a repertoire-size bias correction applied to TCR pairs. False discovery rates were estimated in a later analysis by permuting HLA or CMV assignments 20 times. A later analysis grouped co-occurring TCRs with DBSCAN, adding TCRdist sequence similarity when clustering within HLA-allele-positive subsets. For co-occurrence clustering, repertoires with fewer than 30,000 or more than 120,000 public chains were excluded, along with four or five repertoires with anomalous nucleotide sharing. Entries here come from immuneACCESS through TCRdb and include only in-frame sequences with V and J called. Some clones fail to appear in such tables; in the studies checked, an unresolved V gene covers under half of the shortfall, and the cause of the remainder is unknown. From that table come the V and J calls and clone size; the DNA was used to work out D and trimming. This sample lists some 150,000 clones; roughly 9.6% were detected once. The top ten clones comprise 6.5% to 9% of the sample.

Here is what the overall study found, with its caveats: Several of the top co-occurrence clusters appeared to be linked to parvovirus B19, influenza, CMV and Epstein-Barr virus, according to a later analysis. The cohort was sequenced for TCR beta chains only, and without alpha or paired-chain data the features that could be detected were limited. HLA typing was unavailable for some donors at each locus, so association tests used only the typed subset. Compared with the approximately 670-donor mean, donors in an Asian-associated ancestry cluster had fewer N-insertions in productive TCRs, according to a later genetic analysis. Immune exposure information for the cohort was limited to CMV serostatus. In a later analysis, TCR association rates were found to vary across HLA loci, with the most associated TCRs seen for DRB1 alleles and the fewest for HLA-C alleles. The 87-base-pair reads could not distinguish some IMGT-functional V segments, including TRBV6-2 and TRBV6-3, so those segments were excluded. A later genetic analysis associated a missense DCLRE1C variant with V-gene and J-gene trimming of TCR beta chains, and an independent cohort replicated the association. The classifier was reported to diagnose cytomegalovirus status with high specificity and sensitivity in both the original cohort and the validation cohort. In a later analysis, HLA-associated TCR beta chains showed more clonal expansion and lower generation probabilities than non-associated chains that were equally common. It was suggested by the authors that the approach could potentially be generalized to other disease states and immunological phenotypes. In vitro tests confirmed that a few of the cytomegalovirus-associated TCR beta chains recognize cytomegalovirus antigens. A later analysis found that most CMV-associated TCR beta chains appeared HLA-restricted, with HLA associations seemingly driven largely by CMV exposure. A cluster of highly shared sequence variants was judged likely to be a technical artifact of the sequencing pipeline. The study listed 164 TCR beta chains as associated with cytomegalovirus. In a later analysis, 16,951 TCR beta sequences were associated with specific HLA alleles at a false discovery rate of 0.05. Assigning TCR associations to individual alleles was difficult when HLA alleles, especially DR and DQ, strongly co-occurred. A further reported finding was that TCR beta sequences accurately predicted the HLA-A and HLA-B alleles for most subjects in the first cohort. While some public TCRs were present in many individuals, most TCR sequences turned up only very rarely across donors. Roughly uniform sequencing depth across donors was assumed in presence/absence analyses, although this assumption may not hold. Because counts were too low, some 16 rarely observed V segments, including chromosome 9 orphons, were excluded from the earlier analysis of 587 of the donors. In an earlier analysis of 450 to 750 of the donors, most TCR beta V segments appeared in productive rearrangements about 87% or about 30% of the time, broadly matching IMGT annotations. Linkage disequilibrium might explain the correlated functional status among segregating V segments, but an unknown experimental factor could not be ruled out.

The cohort comprised more than 550 healthy bone marrow donors. At the time of sampling, all cohort members were nominally healthy, though unrecorded immune exposures were likely present. The donor tested CMV seropositive, placing the donor among the 290 or so seropositive members of the cohort. A peripheral blood sample was collected from each donor, and TCR beta sequencing was performed on peripheral blood mononuclear cells. Genomic DNA was extracted from the blood cell samples with the Qiagen DNeasy Blood Extraction Kit. The rearranged segments are TRBV10-3 and TRBJ2-7; the D gene is not confidently resolved. The sample taken for sequencing was PBMCs. This receptor was identified in a woman aged 40 to 50 in good health and CMV-seropositive. The nucleotide sequence is TGTGCCATCAGTGAGTCGGCAGGTTACTCCTACGAGCAGTACTTC. This translates into CAISESAGYSYEQYF.